Listed below are T cell receptor beta chains from one sample, sequenced in a study of blood T cells in healthy people across ages. TCRdb re-called the 5' RACE reads with MiXCR, one entry per CDR3 protein. The sample has under 1,000,000 distinct CDR3 sequences, 35% to 60% seen once. Sequenced sample: blood. The source is a man at least 80 years old in good health. Each CDR3 is given with its conserved first and last residue. The D gene is left open where the match is weak. A row's size may be missing; if present it is once, few, many or a size class.

clone_size j_call d_call v_call cdr3_aa cdr3_nt
- TRBJ1-2 - TRBV4-1 CASRFVGTDYGYTF TGCGCCAGCAGATTCGTAGGGACCGACTATGGCTACACCTTC
- TRBJ2-5 TRBD1 TRBV6-6 CASSRQGKPYNEQYF TGTGCCAGCAGCAGACAGGGAAAACCCTACAATGAGCAGTACTTC
- TRBJ2-1 - TRBV24-1 CAMAQDSDYNEQFF TGTGCCATGGCCCAGGACTCGGACTACAATGAGCAGTTCTTC
- TRBJ2-7 - TRBV6-6 CASRGGSEQYF TGTGCCAGCCGCGGTGGCTCCGAGCAGTACTTC
- TRBJ1-6 TRBD1 TRBV6-5 CASRSGTAWNSPLHF TGTGCCAGCAGGTCCGGGACAGCCTGGAATTCACCCCTCCACTTT
- TRBJ2-1 - TRBV9 CASSVGAGRMRSNNEQFF TGTGCCAGCAGCGTAGGAGCAGGGCGGATGAGGTCTAACAATGAGCAGTTCTTC
- TRBJ1-1 - TRBV29-1 CSVEERRAAFF TGCAGCGTTGAAGAACGAAGGGCGGCTTTCTTT
few TRBJ2-5 TRBD2 TRBV7-2 CASSLQRGRQETQYF TGTGCCAGCAGCTTACAGCGGGGCCGACAAGAGACCCAGTACTTC
many TRBJ2-7 - TRBV5-1 CASSPPGRPTEQYF TGCGCCAGCAGCCCACCGGGACGTCCTACGGAGCAGTACTTC
many TRBJ2-7 TRBD2 TRBV20-1 CSAGGSGTYEQYF TGCAGTGCTGGGGGTAGCGGGACCTACGAGCAGTACTTC
- TRBJ2-1 - TRBV5-1 CASSLLGSEQFF TGTGCCAGCAGCCTCCTAGGTTCTGAGCAGTTCTTC
- TRBJ2-3 - TRBV4-3 CASSQGTTGTQYF TGCGCCAGCAGCCAAGGTACGACGGGTACGCAGTATTTT
- TRBJ1-1 - TRBV18 CASSPLLGTNTEAFF TGTGCCAGCTCACCATTACTGGGTACGAACACTGAAGCTTTCTTT
- TRBJ1-6 - TRBV9 CASSRGEAKLNSPLHF TGTGCCAGCAGTCGAGGAGAAGCCAAGTTGAATTCACCCCTCCACTTT
- TRBJ2-1 TRBD2 TRBV24-1 CATSDRREGNNEQFF TGTGCCACCAGTGATCGGCGGGAGGGCAACAATGAGCAGTTCTTC
- TRBJ2-3 - TRBV7-2 CASSLVGYGYTDTQYF TGTGCCAGCAGCTTAGTGGGGTACGGGTACACAGATACGCAGTATTTT
- TRBJ2-7 TRBD1 TRBV12-3/TRBV12-4 CASSLPGQYYEQYF TGTGCCAGCAGTTTACCGGGACAGTATTACGAGCAGTACTTC
- TRBJ2-2 TRBD2 TRBV20-1 CSARPQLRGRPLNTGELFF TGCAGTGCTCGCCCCCAACTGCGCGGGAGGCCCCTTAACACCGGGGAGCTGTTTTTT
- TRBJ2-7 TRBD2 TRBV11-3 CASSLDGRRTSYEQYF TGTGCCAGCAGCTTAGATGGGAGGAGGACTAGCTACGAGCAGTACTTC
- TRBJ2-7 TRBD1 TRBV20-1 CSAGDRDKGQYF TGCAGTGCTGGGGACAGGGACAAAGGGCAGTACTTC
- TRBJ1-2 - TRBV2 CASSAVNYGYTF TGTGCCAGCAGTGCAGTTAACTATGGCTACACCTTC
- TRBJ2-3 - TRBV28 CASSVARHTDTQYF TGTGCCAGCAGTGTGGCCCGTCACACAGATACGCAGTATTTT
- TRBJ2-2 - TRBV12-3/TRBV12-4 CASSLRGGNTGELFF TGTGCCAGCAGCCTCAGGGGTGGAAATACCGGGGAGCTGTTTTTT
- TRBJ2-1 TRBD2 TRBV11-2 CASSPGLGYNGQFF TGTGCCAGCAGCCCGGGACTAGGTTACAATGGGCAGTTCTTC
- TRBJ2-3 - TRBV3-1 CASSQRRPSTDTQYF TGTGCCAGCAGCCAACGGCGCCCAAGCACAGATACGCAGTATTTT
- TRBJ2-3 - TRBV12-5 CASGLSTGSDTQYF TGTGCTAGTGGTTTGTCAACAGGGTCTGATACGCAGTATTTT
- TRBJ2-1 - TRBV7-6 CASSTEGLSSYDEQFF TGTGCCAGCAGCACAGAAGGGCTTAGCTCCTACGATGAGCAGTTCTTC
- TRBJ2-3 TRBD1 TRBV7-2 CASSNRTGGGRDTQYF TGTGCCAGCAGCAATCGGACAGGGGGCGGACGGGATACGCAGTATTTT
- TRBJ2-7 - TRBV20-1 CSARGLWAYEQYF TGCAGTGCTAGAGGACTATGGGCTTACGAGCAGTACTTC
once TRBJ1-4 - TRBV28 CASSLVGAGIDEKLFF TGTGCCAGCAGTTTAGTGGGCGCGGGTATCGACGAAAAACTGTTTTTT
- TRBJ1-2 - TRBV20-1 CSARGQLGYGYTF TGCAGTGCTAGAGGACAGTTAGGCTATGGCTACACCTTC
once TRBJ2-1 - TRBV6-2/TRBV6-3 CASSYSPSYMRRSSYNEQFF TGTGCCAGCAGTTACTCGCCCTCATATATGAGAAGAAGCTCCTACAATGAGCAGTTCTTC
- TRBJ2-7 - TRBV3-1 CASSQEVTSSYEQYF TGTGCCAGCAGCCAGGAGGTAACTAGCTCCTACGAGCAGTACTTC
- TRBJ2-5 TRBD2 TRBV5-5 CASSLLLAGAYNEQYF TGTGCCAGCAGCTTGTTACTAGCGGGAGCATACAATGAGCAGTACTTC
many TRBJ2-7 - TRBV20-1 CSARDQGVSYEQYF TGCAGTGCTAGAGATCAGGGCGTATCCTACGAGCAGTACTTC
few TRBJ2-5 - TRBV27 CASSLFSRAAATQETQYF TGTGCCAGCAGTTTATTCAGCCGAGCGGCCGCCACCCAAGAGACCCAGTACTTC
- TRBJ2-7 TRBD1 TRBV12-3/TRBV12-4 CASRPGTGAFNEQYF TGTGCCAGCAGGCCTGGGACAGGTGCTTTTAACGAGCAGTACTTC
- TRBJ2-1 TRBD2 TRBV7-2 CASSLADSGSYNEQFF TGTGCCAGCAGCTTAGCAGATAGCGGGAGTTACAATGAGCAGTTCTTC
few TRBJ1-5 - TRBV10-3 CAIRSGGGSNQPQHF TGTGCCATCCGATCGGGGGGAGGGAGCAATCAGCCCCAGCATTTT
- TRBJ2-5 - TRBV28 CASSPGTLYQETQYF TGTGCCAGCAGCCCAGGGACTTTGTACCAAGAGACCCAGTACTTC
- TRBJ2-7 - TRBV6-1 CASSGPILYEQYF TGTGCCAGCAGTGGACCGATTCTCTACGAGCAGTACTTC
- TRBJ2-1 TRBD2 TRBV2 CASRGTSGGSGYNEQFF TGTGCCAGCAGAGGGACTAGCGGGGGGTCGGGTTACAATGAGCAGTTCTTC